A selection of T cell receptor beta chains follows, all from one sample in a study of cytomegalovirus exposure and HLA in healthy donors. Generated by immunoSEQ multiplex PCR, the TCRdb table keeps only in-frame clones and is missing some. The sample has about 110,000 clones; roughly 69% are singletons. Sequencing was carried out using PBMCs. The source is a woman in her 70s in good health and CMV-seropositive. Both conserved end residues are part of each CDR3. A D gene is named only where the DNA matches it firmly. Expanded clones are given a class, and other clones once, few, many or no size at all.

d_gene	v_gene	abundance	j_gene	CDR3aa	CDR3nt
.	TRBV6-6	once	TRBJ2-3	CASSSIPLLDTQYF	TGTGCCAGCAGCTCTATCCCCCTACTAGATACGCAGTATTTT
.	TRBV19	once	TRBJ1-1	CASSMIRGGDTEAFF	TGTGCCAGTAGTATGATTAGGGGAGGGGACACTGAAGCTTTCTTT
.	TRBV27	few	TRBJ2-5	CASNPRARGSIGTQYF	TGTGCCAGCAATCCAAGGGCGCGGGGCAGCATAGGGACCCAGTACTTC
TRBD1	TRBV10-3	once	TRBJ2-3	CAISDRERGDTQYF	TGTGCCATCAGCGACAGGGAGCGCGGAGATACGCAGTATTTT
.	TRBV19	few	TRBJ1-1	CASSPTTGNTEAFF	TGTGCCAGTAGCCCCACTACAGGGAACACTGAAGCTTTCTTT
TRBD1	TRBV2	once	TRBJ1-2	CASSEGQGVPYGYTF	TGTGCCAGCAGTGAAGGACAGGGGGTCCCCTATGGCTACACCTTC
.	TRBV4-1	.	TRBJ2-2	CASRAGWNTGELFF	TGCGCCAGCAGGGCAGGGTGGAACACCGGGGAGCTGTTTTTT
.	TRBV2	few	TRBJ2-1	CASTRSYNEQFF	TGTGCCAGCACTCGGTCCTACAATGAGCAGTTCTTC
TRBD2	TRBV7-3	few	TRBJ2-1	CASSLGASGGEGEQFF	TGTGCCAGCAGCTTAGGGGCTAGCGGGGGGGAGGGTGAGCAGTTCTTC
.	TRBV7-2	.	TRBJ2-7	CASSLSSYEQYF	TGTGCCAGCAGCCTAAGCTCCTACGAGCAGTACTTC
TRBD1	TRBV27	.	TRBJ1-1	CASSHIQGGNTEAFF	TGTGCCAGCAGCCATATACAGGGGGGGAACACTGAAGCTTTCTTT
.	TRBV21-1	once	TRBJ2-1	CASILSAGGGGSYNEQFF	TGTGCCAGCATCCTCTCGGCAGGGGGAGGAGGCTCCTACAATGAGCAGTTCTTC
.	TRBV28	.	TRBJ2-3	CASKSREITDTQYF	TGTGCCAGCAAGAGTAGAGAGATCACAGATACGCAGTATTTT
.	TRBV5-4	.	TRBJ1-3	CASSLGRGSGNTIYF	TGTGCCAGCAGCTTGGGGAGGGGCTCTGGAAACACCATATATTTT
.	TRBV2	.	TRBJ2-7	CASSEAGATNEQYF	TGTGCCAGCAGTGAAGCGGGGGCAACCAACGAGCAGTACTTC
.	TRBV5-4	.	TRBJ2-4	CASSISVLAGMTKNIQYF	TGTGCCAGCAGCATATCGGTCCTTGCCGGGATGACCAAAAACATTCAGTACTTC
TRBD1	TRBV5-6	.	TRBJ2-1	CASWAGTGGLDEQFF	TGTGCCAGCTGGGCCGGGACAGGGGGCTTGGATGAGCAGTTCTTC
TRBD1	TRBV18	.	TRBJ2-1	CASSPPGTGLNNEQFF	TGTGCCAGCTCACCGCCCGGGACAGGGCTGAACAATGAGCAGTTCTTC
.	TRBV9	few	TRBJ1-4	CASSVASVSEKLFF	TGTGCCAGCAGCGTAGCGAGCGTCTCTGAAAAACTGTTTTTT
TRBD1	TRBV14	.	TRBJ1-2	CASSWGQGIIYGYTF	TGTGCCAGCAGCTGGGGACAGGGGATAATCTATGGCTACACCTTC
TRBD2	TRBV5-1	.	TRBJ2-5	CASSLALASGGQETQYF	TGCGCCAGCAGCTTGGCCCTGGCTAGCGGGGGCCAAGAGACCCAGTACTTC
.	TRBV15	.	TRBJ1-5	CATSRDRASNQPQHF	TGTGCCACCAGCAGAGACCGAGCGAGCAATCAGCCCCAGCATTTT
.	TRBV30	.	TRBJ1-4	CAWSAGSLNEKLFF	TGTGCCTGGAGTGCGGGGAGCCTTAATGAAAAACTGTTTTTT
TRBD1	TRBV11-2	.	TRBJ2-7	CASSLTIQGTGPASYEQYF	TGTGCCAGCAGCTTAACTATTCAAGGGACAGGGCCCGCTTCCTACGAGCAGTACTTC
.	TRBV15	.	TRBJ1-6	CATSRDPTASSYNSPLHF	TGTGCCACCAGCAGAGACCCGACAGCGAGCTCCTATAATTCACCCCTCCACTTT
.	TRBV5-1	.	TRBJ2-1	CASRSEGGRENEQFF	TGCGCCAGCAGATCGGAGGGGGGGAGGGAAAATGAGCAGTTCTTC
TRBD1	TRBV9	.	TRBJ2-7	CASSVSGTGGHEQYF	TGTGCCAGCAGCGTCAGTGGGACAGGGGGCCACGAGCAGTACTTC
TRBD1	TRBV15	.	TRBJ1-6	CATSSGQGFGSPLHF	TGTGCCACCAGCAGCGGACAGGGCTTTGGTTCACCCCTCCACTTT
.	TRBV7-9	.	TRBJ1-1	CASSFPGNTEAFF	TGTGCCAGCAGCTTCCCGGGGAACACTGAAGCTTTCTTT
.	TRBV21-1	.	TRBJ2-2	CASNRDRGSTGELFF	TGTGCCAGCAACCGGGACAGGGGCTCCACCGGGGAGCTGTTTTTT
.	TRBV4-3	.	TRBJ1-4	CASSHQGWTNEKLFF	TGCGCCAGCAGCCATCAGGGGTGGACTAATGAAAAACTGTTTTTT
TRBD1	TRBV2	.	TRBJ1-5	CASSLQGSNQPQHF	TGTGCCAGCAGTCTACAGGGGAGCAATCAGCCCCAGCATTTT
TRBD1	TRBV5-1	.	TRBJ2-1	CASSQRQGTLYNEQFF	TGCGCCAGCAGCCAGAGACAGGGGACCCTCTACAATGAGCAGTTCTTC
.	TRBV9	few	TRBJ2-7	CASSVLPTGEQYF	TGTGCCAGCAGCGTATTACCTACCGGGGAGCAGTACTTC
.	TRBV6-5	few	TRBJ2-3	CASSTRGGRRDTQYF	TGTGCCAGCAGTACCCGCGGCGGTCGGCGAGATACGCAGTATTTT
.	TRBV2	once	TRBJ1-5	CASTGDNQPQHF	TGTGCCAGCACGGGAGACAATCAGCCCCAGCATTTT